This TCR beta chain was captured in a study of cytomegalovirus exposure and HLA in healthy donors. Study at large: HLA-typed donors were the source of around 80 million unique TCRs, which an early data release held. General observations from the study: The productive fraction for most TCR beta V segments was about 87% or about 30% in an earlier analysis.

The PCR ran on 60 Vbeta and 13 Jbeta primers. TCRdb's copy holds only in-frame clones and misses some; the assay was immunoSEQ multiplex PCR. Of more than 95,000 clones in the sample, about three quarters were seen once. The CDR3 runs to 12 residues. Germline V lookup: CDR1 SGHRS, CDR2 YFSETQ. Unmatched junction bases numbered 3, after V lost 3 bases and J lost 7 bases. This clone was observed a handful of times. Its target is unknown. V gene TRBV5-1 combines with J gene TRBJ1-2; TRBD1 aligns across 7 bases. Sequencing input: PBMCs. The clonotype originates from a male donor in good health and CMV-seronegative. CDR3 DNA sequence: TGCGCCAGCAGCTCTGACAGGGTTGGCTACACCTTC. Amino acid sequence: CASSSDRVGYTF.